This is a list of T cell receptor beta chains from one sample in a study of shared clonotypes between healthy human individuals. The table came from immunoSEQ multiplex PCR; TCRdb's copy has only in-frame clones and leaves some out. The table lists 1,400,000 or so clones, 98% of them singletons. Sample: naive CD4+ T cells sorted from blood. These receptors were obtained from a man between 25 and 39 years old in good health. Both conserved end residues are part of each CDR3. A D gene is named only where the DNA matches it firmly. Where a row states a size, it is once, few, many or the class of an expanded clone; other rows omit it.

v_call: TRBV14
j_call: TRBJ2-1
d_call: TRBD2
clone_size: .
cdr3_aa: CASSARLAGVIDEQFF
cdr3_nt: TGTGCCAGCAGCGCCCGACTAGCGGGAGTCATAGATGAGCAGTTCTTC

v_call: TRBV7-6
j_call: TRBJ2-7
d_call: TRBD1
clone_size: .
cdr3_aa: CASSLEGRGPYEQYF
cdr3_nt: TGTGCCAGCAGCTTAGAGGGCAGGGGGCCCTACGAGCAGTACTTC

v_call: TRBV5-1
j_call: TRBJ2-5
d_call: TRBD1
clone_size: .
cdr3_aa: CASSPGQAGETQYF
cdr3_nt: TGCGCCAGCAGCCCAGGACAGGCTGGGGAGACCCAGTACTTC

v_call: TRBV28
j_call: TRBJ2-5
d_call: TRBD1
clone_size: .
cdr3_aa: CASSEFSPGQLLQETQYF
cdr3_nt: TGTGCCAGCAGCGAATTTTCACCGGGACAGCTTTTACAAGAGACCCAGTACTTC

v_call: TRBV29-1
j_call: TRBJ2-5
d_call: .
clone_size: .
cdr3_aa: CSVGQNQETQYF
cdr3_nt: TGCAGCGTGGGACAAAACCAAGAGACCCAGTACTTC

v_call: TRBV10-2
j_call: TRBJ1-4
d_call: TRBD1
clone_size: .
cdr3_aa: CASSDSDRGLRGPNEKTSNEKLFF
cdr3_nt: TGCGCCAGCAGTGATTCGGACAGGGGGCTTCGGGGGCCTAATGAAAAAACCTCTAATGAAAAACTGTTTTTT

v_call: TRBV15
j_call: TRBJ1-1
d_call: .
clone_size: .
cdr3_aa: CATSRDRTNTEAFF
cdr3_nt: TGTGCCACCAGCAGAGACAGGACGAACACTGAAGCTTTCTTT

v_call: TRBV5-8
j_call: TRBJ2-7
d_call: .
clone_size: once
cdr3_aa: CASSLLHRHEQYF
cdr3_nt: TGTGCCAGCAGCTTGCTCCATCGCCACGAGCAGTACTTC

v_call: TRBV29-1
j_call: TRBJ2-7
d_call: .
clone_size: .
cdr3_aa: CSGRRAGSYEQYF
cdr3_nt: TGCAGCGGAAGGCGGGCTGGCTCCTACGAGCAGTACTTC

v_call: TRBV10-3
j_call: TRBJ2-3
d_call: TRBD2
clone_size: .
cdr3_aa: CAIRLRTSEDSYTQYF
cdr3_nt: TGTGCCATCAGACTTAGGACTAGCGAGGATTCATATACGCAGTATTTT

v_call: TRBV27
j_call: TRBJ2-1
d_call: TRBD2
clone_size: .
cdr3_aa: CASSSVIRDYGTEQFF
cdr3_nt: TGTGCCAGCAGTTCCGTGATCCGGGACTACGGAACTGAGCAGTTCTTC

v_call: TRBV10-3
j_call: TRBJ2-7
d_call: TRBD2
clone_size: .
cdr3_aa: CAIRAREGTNEQYF
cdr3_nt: TGTGCCATCAGGGCCCGGGAAGGGACTAACGAGCAGTACTTC

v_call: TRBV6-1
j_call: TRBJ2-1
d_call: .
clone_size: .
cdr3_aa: CASNPGQSYNEQFF
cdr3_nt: TGTGCCAGCAATCCCGGACAGTCCTACAATGAGCAGTTCTTC

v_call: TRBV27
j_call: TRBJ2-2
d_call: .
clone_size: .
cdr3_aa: CASSSVALSGELFF
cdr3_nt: TGTGCCAGCAGTTCAGTAGCGCTCTCCGGGGAGCTGTTTTTT

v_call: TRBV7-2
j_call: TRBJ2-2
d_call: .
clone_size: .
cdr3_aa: CASSSLTGTGELFF
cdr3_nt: TGTGCCAGCAGCTCACTAACTGGCACCGGGGAGCTGTTTTTT

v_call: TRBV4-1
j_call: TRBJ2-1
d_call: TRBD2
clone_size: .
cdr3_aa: CASSQPGLAAYNEQFF
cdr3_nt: TGCGCCAGCAGCCAACCGGGACTAGCTGCCTACAATGAGCAGTTCTTC

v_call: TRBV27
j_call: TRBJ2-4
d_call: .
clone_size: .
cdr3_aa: CASSFSRTGNIQYF
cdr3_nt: TGTGCCAGCAGTTTTAGTAGGACTGGGAACATTCAGTACTTC

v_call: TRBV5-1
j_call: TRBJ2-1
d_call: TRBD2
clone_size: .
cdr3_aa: CASSPGASGIDEQFF
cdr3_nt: TGCGCCAGCAGCCCAGGAGCTAGCGGGATCGATGAGCAGTTCTTC

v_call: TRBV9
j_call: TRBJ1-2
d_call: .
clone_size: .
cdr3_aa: CASSVEDYGYTF
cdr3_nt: TGTGCCAGCAGCGTAGAGGACTATGGCTACACCTTC

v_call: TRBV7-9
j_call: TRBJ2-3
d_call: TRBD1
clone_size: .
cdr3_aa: CASSMGQGADTQYF
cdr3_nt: TGTGCCAGCAGCATGGGACAGGGTGCAGATACGCAGTATTTT

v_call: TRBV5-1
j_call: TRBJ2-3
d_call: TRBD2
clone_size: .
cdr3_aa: CASSPGGLAGGSTDTQYF
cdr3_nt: TGCGCCAGCAGTCCTGGCGGGCTAGCGGGAGGATCCACAGATACGCAGTATTTT

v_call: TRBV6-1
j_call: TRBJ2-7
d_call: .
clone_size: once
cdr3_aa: CASRGNSYEQYF
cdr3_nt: TGTGCCAGCAGGGGGAACTCCTACGAGCAGTACTTC

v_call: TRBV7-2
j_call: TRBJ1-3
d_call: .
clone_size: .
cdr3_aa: CASSLSRGGNTIYF
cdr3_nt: TGTGCCAGCAGCTTAAGCAGGGGTGGAAACACCATATATTTT

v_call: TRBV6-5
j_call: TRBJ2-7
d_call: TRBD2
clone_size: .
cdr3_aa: CASSALAGNYEQYF
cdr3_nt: TGTGCCAGCAGTGCCCTAGCGGGAAACTACGAGCAGTACTTC

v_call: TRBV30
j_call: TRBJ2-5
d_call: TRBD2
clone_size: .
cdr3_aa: CAWSVGTSGSETQYF
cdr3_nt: TGTGCCTGGAGTGTCGGGACTAGCGGTTCAGAGACCCAGTACTTC

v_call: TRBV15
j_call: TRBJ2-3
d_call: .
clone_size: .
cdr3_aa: CATSRDQAGASDTQYF
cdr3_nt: TGTGCCACCAGCAGAGATCAGGCGGGGGCGTCAGATACGCAGTATTTT

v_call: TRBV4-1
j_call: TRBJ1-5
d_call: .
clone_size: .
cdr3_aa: CASSPGGSSNQPQHF
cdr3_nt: TGCGCCAGCAGTCCCGGGGGGTCTAGCAATCAGCCCCAGCATTTT

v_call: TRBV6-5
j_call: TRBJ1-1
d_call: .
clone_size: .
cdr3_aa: CASRRQGTPEAFF
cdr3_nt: TGTGCCAGCAGACGGCAGGGGACCCCTGAAGCTTTCTTT

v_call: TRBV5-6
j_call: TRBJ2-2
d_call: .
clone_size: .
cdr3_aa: CASSGERKTGELFF
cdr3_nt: TGTGCCAGCAGCGGGGAGAGAAAGACCGGGGAGCTGTTTTTT

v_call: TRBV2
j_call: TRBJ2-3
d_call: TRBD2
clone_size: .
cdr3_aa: CASSVDGGSTDTQYF
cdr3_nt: TGTGCCAGCAGTGTGGACGGGGGGAGCACAGATACGCAGTATTTT

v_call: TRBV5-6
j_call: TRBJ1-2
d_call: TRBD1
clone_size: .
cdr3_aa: CASSLRQGFGYTF
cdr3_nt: TGTGCCAGCAGCTTGCGACAGGGGTTTGGCTACACCTTC

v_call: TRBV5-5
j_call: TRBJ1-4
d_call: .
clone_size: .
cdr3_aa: CASSLAPNEKLFF
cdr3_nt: TGTGCCAGCAGCTTGGCACCTAATGAAAAACTGTTTTTT

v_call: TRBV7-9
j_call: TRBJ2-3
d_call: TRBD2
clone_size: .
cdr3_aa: CASSSNSGDTQYF
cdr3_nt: TGTGCCAGCAGTAGTAATAGCGGGGATACGCAGTATTTT

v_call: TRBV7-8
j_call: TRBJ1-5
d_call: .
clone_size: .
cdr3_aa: CASSLEGVYQPQHF
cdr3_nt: TGTGCCAGCAGCTTAGAGGGGGTGTATCAGCCCCAGCATTTT

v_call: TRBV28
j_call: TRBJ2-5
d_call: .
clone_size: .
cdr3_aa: CASSLGGRETQYF
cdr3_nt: TGTGCCAGCAGTTTAGGGGGCCGGGAGACCCAGTACTTC

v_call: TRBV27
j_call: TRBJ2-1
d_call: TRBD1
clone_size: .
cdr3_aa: CASSLSSLLQGVSYNEQFF
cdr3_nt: TGTGCCAGCAGTTTATCGTCTCTCTTACAGGGGGTCTCCTACAATGAGCAGTTCTTC

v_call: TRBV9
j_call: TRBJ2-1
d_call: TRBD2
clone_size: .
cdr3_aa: CASSPGLAGFEQFF
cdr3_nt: TGTGCCAGCAGTCCGGGACTAGCGGGATTTGAGCAGTTCTTC

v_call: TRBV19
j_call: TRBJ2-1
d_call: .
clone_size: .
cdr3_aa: CASSIFAETSSEQFF
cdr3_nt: TGTGCCAGTAGTATATTTGCGGAGACCTCCAGTGAGCAGTTCTTC

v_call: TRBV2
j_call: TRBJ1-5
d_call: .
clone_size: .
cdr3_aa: CASNGGTGRNQPQHF
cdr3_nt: TGTGCCAGCAATGGAGGAACAGGGAGGAATCAGCCCCAGCATTTT

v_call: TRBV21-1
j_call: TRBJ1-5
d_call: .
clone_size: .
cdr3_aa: CASSQMGHQPQHF
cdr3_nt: TGTGCCAGCAGCCAGATGGGACATCAGCCCCAGCATTTT

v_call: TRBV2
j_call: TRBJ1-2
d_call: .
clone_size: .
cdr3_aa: CASSEALGNYGYTF
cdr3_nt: TGTGCCAGCAGTGAAGCGCTGGGGAACTATGGCTACACCTTC

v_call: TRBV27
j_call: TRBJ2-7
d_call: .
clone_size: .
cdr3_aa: CASSLSQSGSYEQYF
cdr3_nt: TGTGCCAGCAGTTTATCGCAATCGGGATCCTACGAGCAGTACTTC

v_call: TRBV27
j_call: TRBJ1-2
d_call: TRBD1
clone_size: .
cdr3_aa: CASRTIGTGLYYGYTF
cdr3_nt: TGTGCCAGCAGGACTATAGGGACAGGGCTTTATTATGGCTACACCTTC

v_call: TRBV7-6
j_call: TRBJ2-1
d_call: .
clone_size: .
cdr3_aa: CASSLVRDLRRSSYNEQFF
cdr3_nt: TGTGCCAGCAGCTTAGTACGGGACCTTCGCCGGAGCTCCTACAATGAGCAGTTCTTC

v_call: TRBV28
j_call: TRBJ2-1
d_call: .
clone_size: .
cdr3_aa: CASRATGYNEQFF
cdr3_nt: TGTGCCAGCAGAGCTACAGGATACAATGAGCAGTTCTTC

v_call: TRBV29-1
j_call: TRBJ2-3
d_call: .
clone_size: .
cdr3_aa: CSGTASLTDTQYF
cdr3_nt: TGCAGCGGGACAGCTTCCCTCACAGATACGCAGTATTTT

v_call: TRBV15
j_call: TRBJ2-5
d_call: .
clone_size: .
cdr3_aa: CATSRVRTLRSQETQYF
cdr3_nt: TGTGCCACCAGCAGAGTGCGGACCCTCCGCTCCCAAGAGACCCAGTACTTC

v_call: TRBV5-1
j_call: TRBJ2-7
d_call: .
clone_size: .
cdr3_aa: CASTEGYLSGDTLYEQYF
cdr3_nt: TGCGCCAGCACAGAGGGTTACCTCAGTGGTGACACCCTCTACGAGCAGTACTTC

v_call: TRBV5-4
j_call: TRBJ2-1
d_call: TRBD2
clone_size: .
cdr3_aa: CASSPTSGSYNEQFF
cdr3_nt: TGTGCCAGCAGCCCCACTAGCGGCTCCTACAATGAGCAGTTCTTC

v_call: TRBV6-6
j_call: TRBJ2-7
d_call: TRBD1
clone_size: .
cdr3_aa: CASTSSDRGYEQYF
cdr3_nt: TGTGCCAGCACCTCAAGTGACAGGGGCTACGAGCAGTACTTC

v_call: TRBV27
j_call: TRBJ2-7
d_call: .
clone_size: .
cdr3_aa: CASSRVRQSYEQYF
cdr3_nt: TGTGCCAGCAGTCGAGTCAGGCAATCCTACGAGCAGTACTTC

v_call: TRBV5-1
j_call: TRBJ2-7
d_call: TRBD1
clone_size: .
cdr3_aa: CASSREPGQITYEQYF
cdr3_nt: TGCGCCAGCAGCAGGGAGCCGGGACAGATCACCTACGAGCAGTACTTC

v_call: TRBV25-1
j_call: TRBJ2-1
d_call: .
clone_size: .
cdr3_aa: CASSGGGPNEQFF
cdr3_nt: TGTGCCAGCAGTGGGGGGGGGCCCAATGAGCAGTTCTTC

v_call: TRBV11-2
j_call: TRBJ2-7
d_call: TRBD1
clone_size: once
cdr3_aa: CASSGYRGRGEQYF
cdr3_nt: TGTGCCAGCAGCGGCTACAGGGGCCGGGGCGAGCAGTACTTC

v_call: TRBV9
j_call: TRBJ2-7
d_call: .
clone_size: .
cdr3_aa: CASSEGPHLYEQYF
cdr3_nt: TGTGCCAGCAGCGAGGGACCCCATCTATACGAGCAGTACTTC

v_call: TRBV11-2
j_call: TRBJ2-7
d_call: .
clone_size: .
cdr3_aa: CASSFSWYTSYEQYF
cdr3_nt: TGTGCCAGCAGCTTTTCATGGTACACGAGCTACGAGCAGTACTTC

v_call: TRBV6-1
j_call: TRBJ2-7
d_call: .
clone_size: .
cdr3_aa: CASSEVFATYEQYF
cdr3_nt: TGTGCCAGCAGTGAAGTTTTTGCTACTTACGAGCAGTACTTC